Following are 27 T cell receptor beta chains from one sample sequenced in a study of blood T cell repertoires in COVID-19. The repertoire was sequenced with immunoSEQ multiplex PCR; TCRdb's copy has only in-frame clones and lacks some. The table lists about 210,000 clones, approximately 84% of them singletons. The specimen was peripheral blood. These receptors all stem from an elderly woman with acute or convalescent COVID-19.

The chain employs TRBV6-6 and TRBJ1-5; no clear D. Germline values: CDR1 MNHNY, CDR2 SVGAGI (reference sequence). V gave up 6 bases and J gave up 0 bases, with 3 bases separating them. This CDR3 is 12 amino acids long. The DNA of the CDR3 is TGTGCCAGCAGCGTTAGCAATCAGCCCCAGCATTTT. Translated, it gives CASSVSNQPQHF.

This clone appeared a few times. This chain connects TRBV9 to TRBJ2-7, with 9 bases identical to TRBD1. CDR3 length equals 14 residues. Germline lookup yields CDR1 SGDLS and CDR2 YYNGEE. V gave up 4 bases and J gave up 5 bases; unmatched junction bases: 7. DNA of the CDR3: TGTGCCAGCAGCCCCCGGACAGGGGTCAACGAGCAGTACTTC. Amino acid sequence: CASSPRTGVNEQYF.

The chain employs TRBV9 and TRBJ1-6, with D uncertain. Germline CDR1 and CDR2: SGDLS and YYNGEE. This CDR3 is 15 amino acids long. Trimming removed 1 base at V and 6 bases at J, with 11 bases between. CDR3 in DNA: TGTGCCAGCAGCGTAACCCCGGCGGGTAATTCACCCCTCCACTTT. This gives the protein CASSVTPAGNSPLHF.

This chain connects TRBV30 to TRBJ1-2; TRBD1 matches 7 bases. The V segment lost 5 bases and the J segment 8 bases; nucleotides outside the gene matches: 5. The germline V gene encodes CDR1 GTSNPN and CDR2 SVGIG (reference sequence). The CDR3 is made up of 11 amino acids. CDR3 sequence reads: CAWDRARGYTF. The DNA of the CDR3 is TGTGCCTGGGACAGGGCGAGGGGCTACACCTTC. Variable domain in full (rest from reference TRBV30 and TRBJ1-2): SQTIHQWPATLVQPVGSPLSLECTVEGTSNPNLYWYRQAAGRGLQLLFYSVGIGQISSEVPQNLSASRPQDRQFILSSKKLLLSDSGFYLCAWDRARGYTFGSGTRLTVV.

This clone has just a few counts. This chain links TRBV4-3 with TRBJ2-2; 7 nucleotides agree with TRBD1. In germline, CDR1 is LGHNA, CDR2 YSLEER. The J segment lost 5 bases and the V segment lost 5 bases, leaving 2 bases of the junction unmatched. This CDR3 spans 13 amino acids. DNA of the CDR3: TGCGCCAGCAGCTACAGGGGAACCGGGGAGCTGTTTTTT. It is translated as CASSYRGTGELFF.

The rearrangement joins TRBV19 to TRBJ2-1; 9 bases line up with TRBD1. CDR3 length: 14 residues. Germline CDR1 and CDR2: LNHDA and SQIVND (reference sequence). V dropped 5 bases and J dropped 6; count of bases not matched to a gene: 5. For the CDR3, the DNA is TGTGCCAGTAGTCGGGACAGGGTGTTCAATGAGCAGTTCTTC. Its protein is CASSRDRVFNEQFF.

The J gene is TRBJ2-5, the V gene TRBV7-3; D remains unclear. The CDR3 consists of 13 residues. Germline CDR1 SGHTA, CDR2 FQGTGA. Trimming took 2 bases from V and 5 from J, leaving 9 bases between them. CDR3 sequence: CASSLLRDETQYF. CDR3 bases: TGTGCCAGCAGCTTACTGCGAGATGAGACCCAGTACTTC.

The chain uses TRBV7-2 and TRBJ2-7, with 7 bases matching TRBD2. This CDR3 is 14 amino acids long. V gave up 0 bases and J gave up 5 bases; unmatched junction bases: 4. Germline assignment: CDR1 SGHTA and CDR2 FQGNSA. The CDR3 DNA follows: TGTGCCAGCAGCTTAGCAAGCGGGGCCAACGAGCAGTACTTC. Translated, it gives CASSLASGANEQYF.

The chain's CDR3 is CATSPTGLYGYTF. In nucleotides, the CDR3 is TGTGCCACATCCCCAACAGGGCTGTATGGCTACACCTTC. The V and J genes are TRBV24-1 and TRBJ1-2, with D possibly being TRBD1 (6 bases). CDR1 KGHDR and CDR2 SFDVKD come from the germline V gene. The V gene lost 10 bases and the J gene lost 5 bases, with 16 bases spanning the gap. CDR3 length: 13 amino acids.

The chain is built from TRBV6-5 and TRBJ2-2; tentative D call: TRBD2 (6 bases). The CDR3 extends over 14 amino acids. The V and J ends lost 6 bases and 8 bases respectively, with 16 bases between them. Germline CDR1 reads MNHEY; CDR2 reads SVGAGI. The CDR3, as DNA: TGTGCCAGCAGACCCACCGGGACTCCTGGGGAGCTGTTTTTT. Translated, it gives CASRPTGTPGELFF.

The V and J genes are TRBV7-8 and TRBJ2-7; possibly TRBD1 for D (6 bases). This CDR3 contains 14 residues. V gave up 7 bases and J gave up 0 bases, with 13 bases separating them. CDR1 is SGHVS and CDR2 is FQNEAQ in the germline V gene. The CDR3 DNA sequence: TGTGCCAGCATTCAGGGGCGGAACTCCTACGAGCAGTACTTC. Its protein is CASIQGRNSYEQYF.

The chain links TRBV2 to TRBJ1-2; weak D call: TRBD1 (5 bases). The CDR3 is made up of 13 amino acids. V lost 7 bases to trimming and J lost 4 bases, with 13 bases between them. Per the germline V gene, CDR1 is SNHLY and CDR2 is FYNNEI. The chain's CDR3 is CASTWGGGYGYTF. The CDR3 DNA reads TGTGCCAGCACTTGGGGCGGTGGCTATGGCTACACCTTC.

The rearrangement joins TRBV9 to TRBJ1-4; 7 bases are shared with TRBD1. Germline V gene sequence: CDR1 SGDLS, CDR2 YYNGEE. V shed 3 bases, J shed 3 bases, and the junction held 5 bases outside the gene matches. The length of the CDR3 is 15 residues. CDR3 amino acids: CASSAGTAPNEKLFF. DNA of the CDR3: TGTGCCAGCAGCGCCGGGACAGCCCCTAATGAAAAACTGTTTTTT.

The chain combines TRBV19 with TRBJ1-6; a weak D match, TRBD1 (6 bases). CDR1 LNHDA and CDR2 SQIVND come from the germline V gene (reference sequence). Trimming took 7 bases from V and 5 from J, leaving 18 bases between them. This CDR3 has 16 residues. The CDR3 spells CASIRTARGHNSPLHF. The CDR3 DNA sequence: TGTGCCAGTATTAGGACAGCCCGGGGACATAATTCACCCCTCCACTTT.

The V gene is TRBV2, the J gene TRBJ2-2, with D uncertain. CDR3 length equals 11 residues. The germline V and J ends were trimmed by 7 bases and 8 bases, with 8 bases remaining between them. Looked up from germline, CDR1 is SNHLY and CDR2 is FYNNEI. CDR3: CASMVEGELFF. The DNA for the CDR3 is TGTGCCAGCATGGTCGAGGGGGAGCTGTTTTTT.

This sequence joins TRBV30 and TRBJ1-3, with 10 bases lining up with TRBD1. CDR1 is GTSNPN, CDR2 SVGIG, per germline (reference sequence). V gave up 0 bases and J gave up 0 bases; unmatched junction bases: 2. CDR3 size: 16 residues. The CDR3 sequence is CAWSVRTGGSGNTIYF. The CDR3, as DNA: TGTGCCTGGAGTGTACGGACAGGGGGCTCTGGAAACACCATATATTTT.

In the case of this clone: The sample contains more than one DNA sequence encoding this CDR3. The chain carries TRBV19 and TRBJ1-2; D is undetermined. Germline values: CDR1 LNHDA, CDR2 SQIVND (reference sequence). The CDR3 is 13 amino acids. V was trimmed by 2 bases and J by 3 bases, leaving 7 bases between them. CDR3 nucleotides: TGTGCCAGTAGTATATTGGGAGACTATGGCTACACCTTC. This gives the protein CASSILGDYGYTF.

This chain connects TRBV18 to TRBJ1-1; TRBD1 matches at 9 bases. Germline V gene sequence: CDR1 KGHSH, CDR2 LQKENI. The CDR3 extends over 15 amino acids. V lost 1 base to trimming and J lost 6 bases; unmatched junction nucleotides: 6. CDR3: CASSPRGTGLAEAFF. DNA of the CDR3: TGTGCCAGCTCACCACGGGGGACAGGGCTGGCTGAAGCTTTCTTT.

The chain employs TRBV7-3 and TRBJ2-7, with 13 bases fitting TRBD2. This CDR3 has 12 residues. Germline V gene data show CDR1 as SGHTA and CDR2 as FQGTGA. V lost 10 bases, J lost 11 bases, and 8 bases stayed unmatched. For the CDR3, the DNA is TGTGCCATGGAACTAGCGGGAGGGTTGGAGTACTTC. Its translation is CAMELAGGLEYF.

The CDR3 here is CASSPSIGDRGKNQPQHF. In nucleotides, the CDR3 is TGTGCCAGCTCACCCTCCATCGGGGACAGGGGAAAAAATCAGCCCCAGCATTTT. V gene TRBV18 combines with J gene TRBJ1-5, with 10 nucleotides matching TRBD1. This CDR3 contains 18 residues. Germline V CDR1 and CDR2: KGHSH, LQKENI. J was trimmed by 4 bases and V by 3 bases; bases with no gene match: 12. The full variable domain, with the rest looked up from reference TRBV18 and TRBJ1-5, is NAGVMQNPRHLVRRRGQEARLRCSPMKGHSHVYWYRQLPEEGLKFMVYLQKENIIDESGMPKERFSAEFPKEGPSILRIQQVVRGDSAAYFCASSPSIGDRGKNQPQHFGDGTRLSIL.

The chain uses TRBV6-5 and TRBJ1-4, with TRBD1 as a possible D gene (5 bases). The CDR3 sequence is 14 residues long. Trimming stripped 6 bases from V and 7 bases from J, with 15 bases between. Germline V gene data show CDR1 as MNHEY and CDR2 as SVGAGI. CDR3 DNA: TGTGCCAGCAGATCAGGGTTACATAGTGAAAAACTGTTTTTT. Translating it yields CASRSGLHSEKLFF.

The rearrangement uses TRBV18 and TRBJ2-3; 8 bases map to TRBD2. This CDR3 is 13 amino acids long. Per the germline V gene, CDR1 is KGHSH and CDR2 is LQKENI. V dropped 9 bases and J dropped 2; count of bases not matched to a gene: 4. The CDR3 DNA reads as TGTGCCAGTCGACTAGCGATCACAGATACGCAGTATTTT. It codes for CASRLAITDTQYF.

The chain carries TRBV6-2 or TRBV6-3 and TRBJ2-1; 7 bases match TRBD1. The V gene end was trimmed by 6 bases and the J gene end by 0 bases; junction bases not matched to a gene: 5. The CDR3 has 15 amino acids. The germline V gene has CDR1 MNHEY and CDR2 SVGEGT. CDR3 residues: CASSKGQFSYNEQFF. The CDR3 region has the DNA TGTGCCAGCAGCAAGGGACAGTTCTCCTACAATGAGCAGTTCTTC.

This clone was counted a few times. This rearrangement joins TRBV28 to TRBJ2-1, with 14 bases aligning to TRBD2. V shed 7 bases, J shed 7 bases, and the junction held 9 bases outside the gene matches. This CDR3 region has 16 residues. Germline values: CDR1 MDHEN, CDR2 SYDVKM. The CDR3 spells CASILAGLAGVNEQFF. CDR3 coding DNA: TGTGCCAGCATTCTCGCGGGACTAGCGGGAGTAAATGAGCAGTTCTTC.

The V call is TRBV5-6, the J call TRBJ2-1, with D tentatively TRBD2 (6 bases). The germline CDR1 and CDR2 sequences are SGHDT and YYEEEE. V lost 4 bases and J 1 base, leaving 12 bases between the germline ends. The CDR3 has 15 amino acids. CDR3 protein: CASSQGGKSYNEQFF. Here the CDR3 DNA reads TGTGCCAGCAGCCAAGGCGGGAAATCCTACAATGAGCAGTTCTTC.

The rearrangement uses TRBV18 and TRBJ1-1, with 8 positions matching TRBD1. The CDR3 consists of 13 residues. The germline gives CDR1 KGHSH, CDR2 LQKENI. J was trimmed by 10 bases and V by 4 bases; bases with no gene match: 8. CDR3 bases: TGTGCCAGCTCACAGGGACAGGCGGAAGTAGCTTTCTTT. Encoded protein: CASSQGQAEVAFF.

The chain employs TRBV6-5 and TRBJ1-1, with D maybe TRBD1 (6 bases). Trimming removed 4 bases from V and 2 bases from J, with 17 bases in between. Looked up from germline, CDR1 is MNHEY and CDR2 is SVGAGI. The length of the CDR3 is 16 residues. For the CDR3, the DNA is TGTGCCAGCAGTTTCGTGGGGGCCCAAGGAAACACTGAAGCTTTCTTT. It translates to CASSFVGAQGNTEAFF.